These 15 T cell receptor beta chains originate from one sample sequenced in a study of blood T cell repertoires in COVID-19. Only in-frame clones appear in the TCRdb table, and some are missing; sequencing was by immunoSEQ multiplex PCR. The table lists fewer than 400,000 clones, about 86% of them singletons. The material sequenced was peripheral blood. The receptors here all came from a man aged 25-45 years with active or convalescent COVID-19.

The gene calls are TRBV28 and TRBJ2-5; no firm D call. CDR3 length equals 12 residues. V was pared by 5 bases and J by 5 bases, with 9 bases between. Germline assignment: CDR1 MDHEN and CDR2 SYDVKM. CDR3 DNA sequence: TGTGCCAGCAGTGTCCCCTTGGAGACCCAGTACTTC. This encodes CASSVPLETQYF.

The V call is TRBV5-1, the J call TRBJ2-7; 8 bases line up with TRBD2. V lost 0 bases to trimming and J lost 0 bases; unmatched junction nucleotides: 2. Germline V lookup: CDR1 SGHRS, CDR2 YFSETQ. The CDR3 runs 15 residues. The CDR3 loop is CASSLASGSSYEQYF. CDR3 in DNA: TGCGCCAGCAGCTTGGCGAGCGGGAGCTCCTACGAGCAGTACTTC. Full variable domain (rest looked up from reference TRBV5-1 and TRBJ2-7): KAGVTQTPRYLIKTRGQQVTLSCSPISGHRSVSWYQQTPGQGLQFLFEYFSETQRNKGNFPGRFSGRQFSNSRSEMNVSTLELGDSALYLCASSLASGSSYEQYFGPGTRLTVT.

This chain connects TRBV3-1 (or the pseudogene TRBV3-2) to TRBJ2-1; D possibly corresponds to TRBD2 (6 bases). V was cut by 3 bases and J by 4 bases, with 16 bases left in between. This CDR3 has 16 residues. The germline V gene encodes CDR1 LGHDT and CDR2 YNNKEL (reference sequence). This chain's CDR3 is CASSQRPRGLYNEQFF. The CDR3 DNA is TGTGCCAGCAGCCAGAGACCACGGGGACTGTACAATGAGCAGTTCTTC.

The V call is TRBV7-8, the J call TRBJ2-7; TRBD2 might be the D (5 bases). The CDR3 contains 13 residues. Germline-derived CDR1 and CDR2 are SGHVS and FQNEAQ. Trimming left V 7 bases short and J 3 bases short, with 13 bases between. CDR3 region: CASTKDEGYEQYF. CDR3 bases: TGTGCCAGCACCAAGGACGAGGGCTACGAGCAGTACTTC.

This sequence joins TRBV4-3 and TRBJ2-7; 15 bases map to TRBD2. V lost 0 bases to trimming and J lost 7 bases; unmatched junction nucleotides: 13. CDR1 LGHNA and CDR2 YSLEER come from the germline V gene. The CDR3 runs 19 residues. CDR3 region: CASSQEGGLAGGRALEQYF. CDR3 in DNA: TGCGCCAGCAGCCAAGAGGGAGGACTAGCGGGGGGGCGCGCGTTGGAGCAGTACTTC.

For the CDR3, the DNA is TGTGCCAGCAGCCCCTCCCTCGGGACAGGGGGTGAGTACCAAGAGACCCAGTACTTC. It translates to CASSPSLGTGGEYQETQYF. The chain is built from TRBV3-1 (or the pseudogene TRBV3-2) and TRBJ2-5, with 11 bases aligning to TRBD1. The length of the CDR3 is 19 residues. V shed 4 bases and J 0 bases; nucleotides not matched to a gene: 13. Germline lookup yields CDR1 LGHDT and CDR2 YNNKEL (reference sequence).

DNA for the CDR3: TGTGCCAGCAGCTTAGTAGGGACAGGGGGCACAGATACGCAGTATTTT. It codes for CASSLVGTGGTDTQYF. The rearrangement joins TRBV7-2 to TRBJ2-3, with TRBD1 matching over 10 bases. With V trimmed by 1 base and J by 1 base, 2 bases remained unmatched. The germline V gene encodes CDR1 SGHTA and CDR2 FQGNSA. The CDR3 is made up of 16 amino acids.

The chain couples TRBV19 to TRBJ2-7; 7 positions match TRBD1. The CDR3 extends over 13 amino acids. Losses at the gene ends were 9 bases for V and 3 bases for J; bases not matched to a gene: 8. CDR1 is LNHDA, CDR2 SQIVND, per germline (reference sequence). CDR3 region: CASADRVDYEQYF. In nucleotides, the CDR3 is TGTGCCAGCGCTGACAGGGTAGACTACGAGCAGTACTTC. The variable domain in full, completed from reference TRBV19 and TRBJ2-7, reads DGGITQSPKYLFRKEGQNVTLSCEQNLNHDAMYWYRQDPGQGLRLIYYSQIVNDFQKGDIAEGYSVSREKKESFPLTVTSAQKNPTAFYLCASADRVDYEQYFGPGTRLTVT.

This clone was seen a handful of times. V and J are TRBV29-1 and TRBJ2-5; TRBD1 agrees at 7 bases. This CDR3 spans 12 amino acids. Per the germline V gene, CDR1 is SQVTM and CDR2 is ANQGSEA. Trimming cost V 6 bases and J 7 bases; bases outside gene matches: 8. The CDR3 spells CSVWTGSGTQYF. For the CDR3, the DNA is TGCAGCGTATGGACAGGCTCGGGGACCCAGTACTTC.

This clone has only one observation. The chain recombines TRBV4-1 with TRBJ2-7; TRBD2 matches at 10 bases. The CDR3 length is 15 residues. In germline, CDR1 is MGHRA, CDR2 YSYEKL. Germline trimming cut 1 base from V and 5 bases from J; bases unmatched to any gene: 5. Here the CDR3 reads CASSQGGLAPHEQYF. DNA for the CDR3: TGCGCCAGCAGCCAAGGGGGACTAGCGCCCCACGAGCAGTACTTC.

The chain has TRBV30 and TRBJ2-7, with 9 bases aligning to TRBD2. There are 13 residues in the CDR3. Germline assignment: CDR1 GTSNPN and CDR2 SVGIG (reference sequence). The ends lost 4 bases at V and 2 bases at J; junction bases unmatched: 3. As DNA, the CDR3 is TGTGCCTGGATAGCGGGGGCCCCCTACGAGCAGTACTTC. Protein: CAWIAGAPYEQYF.

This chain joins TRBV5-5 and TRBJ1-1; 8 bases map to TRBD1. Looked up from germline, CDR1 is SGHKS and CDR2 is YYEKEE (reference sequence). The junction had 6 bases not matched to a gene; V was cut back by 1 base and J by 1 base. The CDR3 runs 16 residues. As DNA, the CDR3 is TGTGCCAGCAGCTTGTTCTTCGGGACAGGGAACACTGAAGCTTTCTTT. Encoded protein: CASSLFFGTGNTEAFF.

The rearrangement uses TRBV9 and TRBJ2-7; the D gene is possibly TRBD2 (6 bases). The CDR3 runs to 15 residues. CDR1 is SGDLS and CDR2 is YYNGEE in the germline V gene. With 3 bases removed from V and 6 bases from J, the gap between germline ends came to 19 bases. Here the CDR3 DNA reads TGTGCCAGCAGCGCTAGTGGGGGGTACCTTGGCGAGCAGTACTTC. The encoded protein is CASSASGGYLGEQYF.

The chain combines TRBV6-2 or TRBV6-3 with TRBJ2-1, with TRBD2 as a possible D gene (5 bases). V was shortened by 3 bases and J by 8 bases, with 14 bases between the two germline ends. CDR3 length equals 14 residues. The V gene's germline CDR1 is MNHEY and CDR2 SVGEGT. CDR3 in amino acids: CASSYLAGRYEQFF. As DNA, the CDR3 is TGTGCCAGCAGTTATCTAGCCGGTCGGTATGAGCAGTTCTTC.

The CDR3 coding sequence is TGTGCCAGCAGCTTATTGGACAGGAATTCACCCCTCCACTTT. It translates to CASSLLDRNSPLHF. This rearrangement joins TRBV7-2 to TRBJ1-6; 7 bases match TRBD1. This CDR3 comprises 14 residues. Germline CDR1 reads SGHTA; CDR2 reads FQGNSA. Trimming took 2 bases from V and 7 from J; bases not matched to a gene: 2.